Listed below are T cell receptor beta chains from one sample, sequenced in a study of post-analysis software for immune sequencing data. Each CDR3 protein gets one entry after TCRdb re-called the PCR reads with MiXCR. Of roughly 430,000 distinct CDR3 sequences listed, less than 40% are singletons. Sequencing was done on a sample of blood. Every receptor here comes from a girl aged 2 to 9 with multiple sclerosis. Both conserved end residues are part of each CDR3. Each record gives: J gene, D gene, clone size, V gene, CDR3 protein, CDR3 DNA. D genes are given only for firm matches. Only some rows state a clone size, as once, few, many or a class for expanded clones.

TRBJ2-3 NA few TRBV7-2 CASSRKGESRVDTQYF TGTGCCAGCAGCCGCAAGGGCGAATCTCGCGTAGATACGCAGTATTTT
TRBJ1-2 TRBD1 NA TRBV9 CASTNTVQGQGRYYGYTF TGTGCCAGCACCAACACCGTACAAGGACAGGGTCGATACTATGGCTACACCTTC
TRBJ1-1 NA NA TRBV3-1 CASSPRGGRKNTEAFF TGTGCCAGCAGCCCTCGTGGGGGGCGGAAGAACACTGAAGCTTTCTTT
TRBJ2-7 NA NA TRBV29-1 CSVEDSEVEQYF TGCAGCGTTGAGGATTCCGAGGTCGAGCAGTACTTC
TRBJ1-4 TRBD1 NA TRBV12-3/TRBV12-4 CASSLRTGMGEKLFF TGTGCCAGCAGTCTACGGACAGGGATGGGGGAAAAACTGTTTTTT
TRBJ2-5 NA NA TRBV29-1 CSVEWAEGQETQYF TGCAGCGTTGAATGGGCAGAAGGCCAAGAGACCCAGTACTTC
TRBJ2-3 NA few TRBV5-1 CASSLGIFGEFYRTDTQYF TGCGCCAGCAGCTTGGGGATTTTTGGGGAGTTTTACCGCACAGATACGCAGTATTTT
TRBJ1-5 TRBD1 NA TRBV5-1 CATQRRDRVDRAPNQPQHF TGCGCCACCCAAAGGAGGGACCGGGTAGACAGGGCACCCAATCAGCCCCAGCATTTT
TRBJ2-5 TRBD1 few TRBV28 CASSTGGLETQYF TGTGCCAGCAGCACAGGGGGCTTGGAGACCCAGTACTTC
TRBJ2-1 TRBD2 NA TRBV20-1 CSARSGLAGGSEQFF TGCAGTGCTAGATCCGGACTAGCGGGGGGGAGTGAGCAGTTCTTC
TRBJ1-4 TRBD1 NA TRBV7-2 CASSSQGFREKLFF TGTGCCAGCAGCTCACAGGGGTTTCGGGAAAAACTGTTTTTT
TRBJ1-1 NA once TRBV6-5 CAGSSLAGYTEAFF TGTGCCGGCAGTTCCCTGGCAGGGTACACTGAAGCTTTCTTT
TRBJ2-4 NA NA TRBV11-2 CASSLSHGARSAKNIQYF TGTGCCAGCAGCTTAAGCCACGGGGCTCGGTCGGCCAAAAACATTCAGTACTTC
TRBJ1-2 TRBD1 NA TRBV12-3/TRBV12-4 CASSLDRGGYTF TGTGCCAGCAGTTTAGACAGGGGTGGCTACACCTTC
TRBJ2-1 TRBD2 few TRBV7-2 CASSWTSGGAEQFF TGTGCCAGCAGCTGGACTAGCGGGGGGGCTGAGCAGTTCTTC
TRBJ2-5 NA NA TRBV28 CASRRGLGTQYF TGTGCCAGCAGAAGGGGTTTGGGGACCCAGTACTTC
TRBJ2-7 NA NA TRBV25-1 CASSSQGGTGQPYEQYF TGTGCCAGCAGTTCCCAGGGGGGGACAGGCCAACCCTACGAGCAGTACTTC
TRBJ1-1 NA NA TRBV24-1 CATSDQGPEAFF TGTGCCACCAGTGATCAGGGTCCTGAAGCTTTCTTT
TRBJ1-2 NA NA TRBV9 CASSPKPGRNYGYTF TGTGCCAGCAGCCCAAAACCCGGACGGAACTATGGCTACACCTTC
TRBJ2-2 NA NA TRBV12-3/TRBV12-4 CARSGEEDGELFF TGTGCCAGGAGTGGGGAGGAAGACGGGGAGCTGTTTTTT
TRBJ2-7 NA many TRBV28 CASSFTKGFPYEQYF TGTGCCAGCAGTTTCACCAAGGGGTTCCCCTACGAGCAGTACTTC
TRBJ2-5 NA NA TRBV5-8 CASSLQMTQYF TGTGCCAGCAGCTTACAGATGACCCAGTACTTC
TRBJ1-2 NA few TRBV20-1 CSAVGRILLFYRYTF TGCAGTGCTGTTGGACGGATCCTGCTTTTTTATCGCTACACCTTC
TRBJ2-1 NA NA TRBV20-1 CSASRLRSYNEQFF TGCAGTGCTAGTAGGCTACGTTCTTACAATGAGCAGTTCTTC
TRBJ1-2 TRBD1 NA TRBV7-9 CASSLARQGVYGYTF TGTGCCAGCAGCTTAGCCCGGCAGGGGGTCTATGGCTACACCTTC
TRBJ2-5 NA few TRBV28 CAGSPSSQETQYF TGTGCCGGATCACCTAGCAGCCAAGAGACCCAGTACTTC
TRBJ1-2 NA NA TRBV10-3 CAISLQPPGGYTF TGTGCCATCAGTTTACAGCCTCCGGGGGGCTACACCTTC
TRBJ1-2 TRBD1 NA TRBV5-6 CASRILPGTGYDGYTF TGTGCCAGCAGGATACTTCCCGGGACAGGGTATGATGGCTACACCTTC